This T cell receptor (beta chain) was profiled in a study of CD8+CD57+ T cells in acquired aplastic anemia. Selection for sequencing was limited to patients who had shown CD8+CD57+ cell expansion by flow cytometry. The cohort consisted entirely of patients having severe acquired aplastic anemia. The CDR3 runs to 13 residues. The germline V gene has CDR1 SGHVS and CDR2 FQNEAQ. The V end lost 1 base, the J end lost 8 bases, and 8 bases lay between the germline ends. The use of genomic DNA as template underpinned the TCR beta VDJ and CDR3 profiling. TCRdb re-called the reads with MiXCR, one entry per CDR3 protein. The sample shows under 350,000 distinct CDR3 sequences, under 60% of them seen only once.

Sequencing used sorted CD4+, CD8+, or CD8+CD57+ T cells (not recorded which) from PBMCs. This chain links TRBV7-8 with TRBJ1-4; D is unclear. The sequence was obtained from a human donor with aplastic anemia. Here the CDR3 DNA reads TGTGCCAGCAGCTTAGAAGCGGGAGAAAAACTGTTTTTT. Translated: CASSLEAGEKLFF.